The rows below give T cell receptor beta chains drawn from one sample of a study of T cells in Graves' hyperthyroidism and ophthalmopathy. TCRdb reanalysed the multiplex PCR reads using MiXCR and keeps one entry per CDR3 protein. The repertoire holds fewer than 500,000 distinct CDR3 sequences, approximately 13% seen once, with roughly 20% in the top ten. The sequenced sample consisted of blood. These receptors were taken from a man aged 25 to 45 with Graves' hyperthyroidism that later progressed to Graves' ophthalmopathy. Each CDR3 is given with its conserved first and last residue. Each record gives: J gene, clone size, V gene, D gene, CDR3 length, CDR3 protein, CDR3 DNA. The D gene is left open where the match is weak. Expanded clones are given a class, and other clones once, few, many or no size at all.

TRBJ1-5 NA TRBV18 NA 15 CASSPPTPQGQPQHF TGTGCCAGCTCACCACCGACCCCCCAGGGTCAGCCCCAGCATTTT
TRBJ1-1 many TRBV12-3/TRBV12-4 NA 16 CASSRSRGRRNTEAFF TGTGCCAGCAGCCGTTCCAGGGGTCGGAGGAACACTGAAGCTTTCTTT
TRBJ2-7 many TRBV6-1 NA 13 CASSEETTYEQYF TGTGCCAGCAGTGAAGAAACAACCTACGAGCAGTACTTC
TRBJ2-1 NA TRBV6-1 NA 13 CASSRDTSNEQFF TGTGCCAGCAGTCGGGACACATCCAATGAGCAGTTCTTC
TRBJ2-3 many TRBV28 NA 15 CASSLYSGATDTQYF TGTGCCAGCAGTTTATACTCCGGGGCCACAGATACGCAGTATTTT
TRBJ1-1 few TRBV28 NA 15 CASSSPGGGTTEAFF TGTGCCAGCAGTTCCCCGGGGGGGGGCACGACTGAAGCTTTCTTT
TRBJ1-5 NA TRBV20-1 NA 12 CSASAGNQPQHF TGCAGTGCCTCGGCGGGGAATCAGCCCCAGCATTTT
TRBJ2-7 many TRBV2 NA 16 CASSEALLGLVHEQYF TGTGCCAGCAGTGAAGCGCTTCTTGGTCTAGTCCACGAGCAGTACTTC
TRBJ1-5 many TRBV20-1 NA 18 CSAKLPGPTLRGNQPQHF TGCAGTGCTAAGCTCCCGGGTCCTACCCTGAGGGGCAATCAGCCCCAGCATTTT
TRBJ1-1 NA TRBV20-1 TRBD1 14 CSAAPGGRNTEAFF TGCAGTGCTGCGCCAGGGGGTCGGAACACTGAAGCTTTCTTT
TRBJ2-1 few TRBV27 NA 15 CASSLLGGPQNEQFF TGTGCCAGCAGTTTACTCGGGGGGCCCCAGAATGAGCAGTTCTTC
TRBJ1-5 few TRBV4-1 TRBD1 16 CASSQFLDRVYQPQHF TGCGCCAGCAGCCAATTTCTCGACAGGGTTTATCAGCCCCAGCATTTT
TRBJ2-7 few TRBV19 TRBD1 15 CASSSTGTAGYEQYF TGTGCCAGTAGCTCCACCGGGACAGCCGGCTACGAGCAGTACTTC